This record covers a single TCR beta chain. The CDR3 does not end in the conserved phenylalanine or tryptophan, so this is likely a read error. The DNA is omitted, as the CDR3 cannot be located on it reliably, and the CDR3 follows TCRdb's listing. This entry is derived from a study of shared T cell receptors in the human thymus. Method: immunoSEQ multiplex PCR; TCRdb's copy keeps in-frame clones and lacks some. Of hundreds of thousands of clones listed, over 75% were seen once; the top ten hold 0.009% to 0.0095%. A further study also used this sample, focusing on human thymus T cells. Turning to that study: Donor material was obtained from healthy Finnish infants undergoing corrective surgery for congenital heart defects. Resections from corrective heart surgery supplied the thymus tissue. Thymic as well as blood repertoires seemed to favor certain V and J genes unevenly. Thymic repertoires from unrelated individuals overlapped highly, related research reported.

This clonotype was sampled from a boy in the first two years of life with a congenital heart defect. Sequenced input: thymocytes.

The CDR3 loop is CASSQGRGGL. The chain employs TRBV4-1 and TRBJ2-7; the table's D gene call, TRBD2, was not cross checked with the DNA. Germline loops: CDR1 MGHRA, CDR2 YSYEKL. The CDR3 numbers 10 amino acids, ends counted.